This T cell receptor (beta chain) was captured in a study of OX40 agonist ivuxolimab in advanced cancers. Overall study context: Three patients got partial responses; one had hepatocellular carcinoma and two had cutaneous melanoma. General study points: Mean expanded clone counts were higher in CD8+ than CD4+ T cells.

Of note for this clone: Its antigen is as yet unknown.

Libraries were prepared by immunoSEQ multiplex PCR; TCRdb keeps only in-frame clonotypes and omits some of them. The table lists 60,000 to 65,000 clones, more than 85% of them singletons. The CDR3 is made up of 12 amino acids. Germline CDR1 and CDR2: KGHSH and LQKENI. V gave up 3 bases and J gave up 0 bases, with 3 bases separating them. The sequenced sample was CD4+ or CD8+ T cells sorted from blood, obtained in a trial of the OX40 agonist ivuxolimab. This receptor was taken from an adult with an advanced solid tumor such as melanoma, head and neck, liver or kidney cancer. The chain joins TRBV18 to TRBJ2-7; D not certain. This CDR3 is CASSPSSYEQYF. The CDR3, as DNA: TGTGCCAGCTCACCTAGCTCCTACGAGCAGTACTTC.